This T cell receptor beta chain was sequenced in a study of glioma-infiltrating T cells. Broader study findings: Tissue and blood shared very few CDR3 sequences. Non-neoplastic patients had below-expected tissue-blood divergence, while all gliomas exceeded expectation.

On this clonotype: Its antigen is unknown. This clone may be a read error of a much larger clone one base away.

The CDR3 is 13 amino acids. Germline CDR1 SEHNR, CDR2 FQNEAQ (reference sequence). Using RNA template, CDR3s of TCR alpha and beta were amplified with iRepertoire arm-PCR. Tissue mRNA or PBMC total RNA, about 90-400 ng, went into one-step reverse transcription and amplification. TCRdb re-called the multiplex PCR reads through MiXCR, storing one row per CDR3 protein. The data contain about 180,000 distinct CDR3 sequences, approximately 40% of them singletons. This sequence originates from a human donor with low-grade glioma or glioblastoma, undergoing nonglioma brain surgery, or in good health (not recorded which). The specimen sequenced was glioma tissue, nonneoplastic brain tissue, or PBMCs (not recorded which). The J gene is TRBJ2-1, the V gene TRBV7-9, with D possibly being TRBD1 (5 bases). The end of the DNA aligns better with TRBJ2-7, so the J call may be wrong. This CDR3 reads CASSLDRFGEQYF. DNA for the CDR3: TGTGCCAGCAGCTTAGACAGGTTCGGCGAGCAGTACTTC.